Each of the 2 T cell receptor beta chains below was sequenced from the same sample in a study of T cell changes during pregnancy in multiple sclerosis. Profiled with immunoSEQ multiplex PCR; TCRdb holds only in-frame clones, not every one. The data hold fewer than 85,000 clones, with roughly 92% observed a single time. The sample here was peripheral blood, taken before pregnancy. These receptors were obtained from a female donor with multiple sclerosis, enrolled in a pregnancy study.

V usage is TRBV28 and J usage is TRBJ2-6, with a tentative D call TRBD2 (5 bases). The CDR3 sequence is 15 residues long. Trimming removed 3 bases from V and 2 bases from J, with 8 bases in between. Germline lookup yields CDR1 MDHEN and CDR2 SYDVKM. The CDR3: CASSFGEPGANVLTF. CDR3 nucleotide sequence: TGTGCCAGCAGTTTCGGGGAGCCTGGGGCCAACGTCCTGACTTTC.

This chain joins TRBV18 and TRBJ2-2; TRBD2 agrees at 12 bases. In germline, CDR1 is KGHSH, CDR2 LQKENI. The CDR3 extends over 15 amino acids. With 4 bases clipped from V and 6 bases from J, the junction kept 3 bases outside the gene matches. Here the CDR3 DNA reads TGTGCCAGCTCACGACTAGCGGGAGTATCCGGGGAGCTGTTTTTT. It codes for CASSRLAGVSGELFF.